What follows describes a single TCR beta chain. The target antigen is unknown. For each subset, genomic DNA was distributed in equal portions over several immunoSEQ plates. Only in-frame clones appear in the TCRdb table, and some are missing; sequencing was by immunoSEQ multiplex PCR. The sample lists about 2.1 million clones; approximately 92% were seen once. Naive CD8 cells were CD45RO-negative, positively selected for CCR7, excluding terminally differentiated effector memory CD45RA+ cells. This sample stems from a study of shared clonotypes between healthy human individuals. General study findings and limits: Sample collection involved blood only; tissue repertoires are likely different. Only a few donors were included, so the genetic and exposure-history diversity represented was limited.

Between the trimmed V and J ends, which lost 7 bases and 4 bases, there was a span of 11 bases. The CDR3 extends over 12 amino acids. CDR1 and CDR2 from the germline V gene are MNHNS and SASEGT. This chain joins TRBV6-1 and TRBJ2-7; possible D gene TRBD2, 6 bases. Sequenced sample: naive CD8+ T cells from PBMCs. The TCR originated in a man aged 18 to 30 in good health. Some clones in this sample may be carry-over from other donors' samples. The CDR3, as DNA: TGTGCCAGCATGGACTACCTATACGAGCAGTACTTC. The encoded protein is CASMDYLYEQYF.